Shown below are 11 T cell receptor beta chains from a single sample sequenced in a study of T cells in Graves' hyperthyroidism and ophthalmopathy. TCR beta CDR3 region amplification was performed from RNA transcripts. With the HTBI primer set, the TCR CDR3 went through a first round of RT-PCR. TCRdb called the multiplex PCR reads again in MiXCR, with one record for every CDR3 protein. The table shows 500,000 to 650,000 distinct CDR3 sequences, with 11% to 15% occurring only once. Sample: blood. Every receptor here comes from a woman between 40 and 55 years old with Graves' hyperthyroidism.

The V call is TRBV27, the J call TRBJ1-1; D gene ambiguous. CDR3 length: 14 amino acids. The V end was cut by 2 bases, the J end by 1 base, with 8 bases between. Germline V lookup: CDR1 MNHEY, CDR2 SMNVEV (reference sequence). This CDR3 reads CASSLMAANTEAFF. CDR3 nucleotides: TGTGCCAGCAGTTTAATGGCCGCGAACACTGAAGCTTTCTTT.

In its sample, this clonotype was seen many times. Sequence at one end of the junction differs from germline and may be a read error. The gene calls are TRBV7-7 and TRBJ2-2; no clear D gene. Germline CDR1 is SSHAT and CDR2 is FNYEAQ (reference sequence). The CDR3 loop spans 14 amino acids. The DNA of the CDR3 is TGTGCTAGCAGCAGCACATCGAACACCGGGGAGCTGTTTTTT. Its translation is CASSSTSNTGELFF.

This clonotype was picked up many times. The DNA for the CDR3 is TGTGCCAGCGACAGGGGGCTTGGAAACACCATATATTTT. Translated, it gives CASDRGLGNTIYF. This chain connects TRBV2 to TRBJ1-3; 10 bases are a match to TRBD1. From germline, CDR1 is SNHLY and CDR2 FYNNEI. The length of the CDR3 is 13 residues. With V trimmed by 8 bases and J by 3 bases, 1 base remained unmatched. Together with reference TRBV2 and TRBJ1-3, the CDR3 gives the full variable domain: EPEVTQTPSHQVTQMGQEVILRCVPISNHLYFYWYRQILGQKVEFLVSFYNNEISEKSEIFDDQFSVERPDGSNFTLKIRSTKLEDSAMYFCASDRGLGNTIYFGEGSWLTVV.

CDR3 in amino acids: CASTVMTSGYNEQFF. The CDR3 region has the DNA TGTGCCAGCACCGTAATGACTAGCGGCTACAATGAGCAGTTCTTC. The chain couples TRBV6-1 to TRBJ2-1; TRBD2 agrees at 9 bases. Germline V gene data show CDR1 as MNHNS and CDR2 as SASEGT. V was pared by 7 bases and J by 3 bases, with 7 bases of the junction left unmatched. This CDR3 spans 15 amino acids.

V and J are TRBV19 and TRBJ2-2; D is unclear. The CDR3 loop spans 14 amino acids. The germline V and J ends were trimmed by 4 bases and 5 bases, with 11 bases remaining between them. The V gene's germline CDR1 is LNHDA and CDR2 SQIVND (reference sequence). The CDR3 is CASSRTAGTGELFF. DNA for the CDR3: TGTGCCAGTAGTAGAACGGCTGGAACCGGGGAGCTGTTTTTT.

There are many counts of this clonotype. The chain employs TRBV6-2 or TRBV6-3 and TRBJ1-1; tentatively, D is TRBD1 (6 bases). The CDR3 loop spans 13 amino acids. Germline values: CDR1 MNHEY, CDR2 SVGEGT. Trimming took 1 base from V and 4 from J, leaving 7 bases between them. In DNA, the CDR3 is TGTGCCAGCAGTTACTGGGGGCCCACTGAAGCTTTCTTT. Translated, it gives CASSYWGPTEAFF.

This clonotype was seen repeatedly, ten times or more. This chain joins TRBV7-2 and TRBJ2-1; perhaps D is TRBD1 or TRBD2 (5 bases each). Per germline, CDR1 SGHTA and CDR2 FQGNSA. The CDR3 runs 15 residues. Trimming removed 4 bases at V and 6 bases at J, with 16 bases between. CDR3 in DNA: TGTGCCAGCAGCTCCAATTGGGGGATACGCAATGAGCAGTTCTTC. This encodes CASSSNWGIRNEQFF.

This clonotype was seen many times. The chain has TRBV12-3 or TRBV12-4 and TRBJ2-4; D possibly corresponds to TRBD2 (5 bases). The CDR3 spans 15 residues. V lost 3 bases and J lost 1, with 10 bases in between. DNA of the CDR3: TGTGCCAGCAGTTTGGAGGTTTTGGCCAAAAACATTCAGTACTTC. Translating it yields CASSLEVLAKNIQYF.

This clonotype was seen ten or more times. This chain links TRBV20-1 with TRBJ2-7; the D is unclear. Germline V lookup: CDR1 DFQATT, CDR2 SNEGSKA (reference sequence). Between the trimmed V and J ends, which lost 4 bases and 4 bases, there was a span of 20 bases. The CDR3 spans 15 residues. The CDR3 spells CSAIGLRIEPYEQYF. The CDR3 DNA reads TGCAGTGCTATCGGTCTTCGGATCGAGCCATACGAGCAGTACTTC.

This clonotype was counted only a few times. The CDR3 is CSVELSPRGDTQYF. The CDR3 DNA is TGCAGCGTTGAACTGTCCCCCCGGGGAGATACGCAGTATTTT. The J gene is TRBJ2-3, the V gene TRBV29-1; maybe TRBD2 (5 bases). V dropped 2 bases and J dropped 5 bases, with 14 bases sitting between them. This CDR3 comprises 14 residues. The germline V gene has CDR1 SQVTM and CDR2 ANQGSEA.

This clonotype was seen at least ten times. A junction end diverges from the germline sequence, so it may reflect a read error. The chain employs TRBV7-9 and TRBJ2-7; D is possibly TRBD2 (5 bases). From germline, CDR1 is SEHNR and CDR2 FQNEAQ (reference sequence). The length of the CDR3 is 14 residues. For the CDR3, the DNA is TGTGCCAGCAGTTTAGGGTCTAACCGGGGCGAGCAGTACTTC. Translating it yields CASSLGSNRGEQYF.